This is a list of T cell receptor beta chains from one sample in a study of vaccination and CD4 T cells after COVID-19. The antigens for these receptors are not known. TCRdb passed the PCR reads through MiXCR, listing each CDR3 protein once. Altogether 15,000 to 20,000 distinct CDR3 sequences are present, approximately 60% being singletons, with the ten largest covering over 8.5%. Sequenced sample: CD4+ T cells from blood, cultured in vitro. These receptors were obtained from a human donor who had recovered from COVID-19. The CDR3 runs from the conserved cysteine through the conserved F or W. For some rows the clone size is stated as once, few or many, or as a class when expanded; others skip it.

j_gene,abundance,len,v_gene,CDR3aa
TRBJ2-1,NA,12,TRBV2,CASSDRGNEQFF
TRBJ1-2,once,13,TRBV29-1,CSAQQGRSDGYTF
TRBJ1-2,NA,13,TRBV20-1,CSARGGRNYGYTF
TRBJ2-1,NA,14,TRBV12-3/TRBV12-4,CASSSRGPSNEQFF
TRBJ1-3,NA,16,TRBV14,CASSQDGGWTGNTIYF
TRBJ2-3,NA,17,TRBV6-1,CASSEAPTSLDADTQYF
TRBJ2-2,NA,16,TRBV27,CASSSLQGGQGGELFF
TRBJ2-1,NA,15,TRBV6-1,CASRAGLAASNEQFF
TRBJ1-1,NA,14,TRBV19,CASSLRSEGSEAFF
TRBJ1-1,few,12,TRBV6-2/TRBV6-3,CASRDRPDEAFF
TRBJ1-1,NA,14,TRBV11-1,CASSLGRGNTEAFF
TRBJ1-2,NA,14,TRBV19,CASSTRNRDRGYTF
TRBJ1-2,NA,15,TRBV5-1,CASSPGRGERNGYTF
TRBJ2-5,NA,13,TRBV20-1,CSAKLAGAETQYF
TRBJ2-5,NA,12,TRBV6-2/TRBV6-3,CASTRGEETQYF
TRBJ2-3,NA,14,TRBV20-1,CSARTGTSTDTQYF
TRBJ2-1,NA,19,TRBV7-8,CASSIMPGTSGRTNNEQFF
TRBJ2-2,NA,14,TRBV19,CASSIDWNTGELFF
TRBJ2-3,NA,14,TRBV7-9,CASSPTTEGDTQYF
TRBJ1-5,NA,14,TRBV7-9,CASSGQGTDQPQHF
TRBJ2-7,NA,16,TRBV7-2,CASSLGAGGYTYEQYF